This T cell receptor beta chain was obtained from a study of T cell responses to AZD1222 COVID-19 vaccine. As for the study in general: Whether given at about 4 or about 12 weeks, second doses were pooled.

Findings of the study overall: Among the donors, most were white British and more were female, and clonal diversity was possibly underestimated. Spike-specific TCR breadth and depth both grew after two AZD1222 doses.

V shed 5 bases and J shed 4 bases, with 17 bases lying between them. The CDR3 runs to 15 residues. The germline V gene has CDR1 SGHAT and CDR2 FQNNGV. For this clone: Its antigen is unknown.

This table comes from immunoSEQ multiplex PCR, and its TCRdb copy is limited to in-frame clones, with some not included. This sample has approximately 120,000 clones, with around nine tenths found just once. The clonotype was recovered from an adult in good health. The V and J genes are TRBV11-2 and TRBJ1-2; no clear D. Source: peripheral blood, taken on day 0 of AZD1222 vaccination. CDR3 residues: CASSEDGPRPYGYTF. The CDR3 DNA reads as TGTGCCAGCAGCGAAGACGGCCCAAGGCCCTATGGCTACACCTTC.